This T cell receptor beta chain emerged from a study of long-term antiretroviral therapy in people with HIV. Study-wide points: ART-treated samples gained diversity yet remained below transplant donor controls. Every time point showed a repertoire led by clones expanded before ART.

Assay version v3.0 of immunoSEQ was used, and it was run at survey level. The protocol was immunoSEQ multiplex PCR, while the TCRdb copy is restricted to in-frame clones and leaves out a portion. The sample carries approximately 27,000 clones, around 90% recorded once. Participants living with HIV all received treatment in the United States. This clone was found a few times. The antigen is unknown. The V end lost 3 bases, the J end lost 2 bases, and 10 bases lay between the germline ends. This CDR3 is built from 13 residues. Germline V gene data show CDR1 as SQVTM and CDR2 as ANQGSEA. The sequence derives from a woman aged 40 to 50 with HIV. This sequence joins TRBV29-1 and TRBJ2-5, with D maybe TRBD1 (5 bases). The sequencing here drew on unsorted PBMCs, taken 5.2 years after starting antiretroviral therapy. This CDR3 is CSVDRQGQETQYF. CDR3 DNA sequence: TGCAGCGTTGATAGGCAGGGTCAAGAGACCCAGTACTTC.